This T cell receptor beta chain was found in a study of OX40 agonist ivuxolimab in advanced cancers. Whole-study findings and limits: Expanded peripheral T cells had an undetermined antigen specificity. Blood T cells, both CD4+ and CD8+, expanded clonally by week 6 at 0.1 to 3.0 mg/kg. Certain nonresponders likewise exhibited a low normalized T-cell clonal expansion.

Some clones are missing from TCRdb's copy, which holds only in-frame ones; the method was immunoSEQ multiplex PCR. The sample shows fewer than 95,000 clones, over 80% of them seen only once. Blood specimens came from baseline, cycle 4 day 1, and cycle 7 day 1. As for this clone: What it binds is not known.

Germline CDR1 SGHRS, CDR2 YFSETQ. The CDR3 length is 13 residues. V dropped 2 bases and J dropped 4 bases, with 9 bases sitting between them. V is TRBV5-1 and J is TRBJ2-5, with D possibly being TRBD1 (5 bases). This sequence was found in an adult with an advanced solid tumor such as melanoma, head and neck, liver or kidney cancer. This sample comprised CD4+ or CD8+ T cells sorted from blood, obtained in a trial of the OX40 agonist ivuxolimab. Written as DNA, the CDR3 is TGCGCCAGCAGCTTAGGGGTGCGAGAGACCCAGTACTTC. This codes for CASSLGVRETQYF.